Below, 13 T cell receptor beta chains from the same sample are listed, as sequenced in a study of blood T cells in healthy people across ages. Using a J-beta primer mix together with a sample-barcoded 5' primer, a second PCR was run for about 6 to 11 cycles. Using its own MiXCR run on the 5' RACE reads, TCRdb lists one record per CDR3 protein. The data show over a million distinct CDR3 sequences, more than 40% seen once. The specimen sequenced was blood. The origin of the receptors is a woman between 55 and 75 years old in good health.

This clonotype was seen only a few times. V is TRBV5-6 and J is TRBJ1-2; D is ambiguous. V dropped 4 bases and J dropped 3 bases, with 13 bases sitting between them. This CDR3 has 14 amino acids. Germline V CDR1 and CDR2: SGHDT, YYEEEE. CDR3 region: CASSLPSGDYGYTF. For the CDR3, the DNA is TGTGCCAGCAGCCTTCCCTCCGGAGACTATGGCTACACCTTC. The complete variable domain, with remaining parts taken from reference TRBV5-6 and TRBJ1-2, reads DAGVTQSPTHLIKTRGQQVTLRCSPKSGHDTVSWYQQALGQGPQFIFQYYEEEERQRGNFPDRFSGHQFPNYSSELNVNALLLGDSALYLCASSLPSGDYGYTFGSGTRLTVV.

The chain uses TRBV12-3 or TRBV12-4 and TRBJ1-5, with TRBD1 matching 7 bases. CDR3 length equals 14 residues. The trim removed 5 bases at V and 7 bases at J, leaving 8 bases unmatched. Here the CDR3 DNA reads TGTGCCAGCAGTACAAGACAGGGCTGGCAGCCCCAGCATTTT. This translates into CASSTRQGWQPQHF.

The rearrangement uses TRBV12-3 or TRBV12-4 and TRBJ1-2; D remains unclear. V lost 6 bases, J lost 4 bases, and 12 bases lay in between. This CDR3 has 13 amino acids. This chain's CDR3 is CASSQASSYGYTF. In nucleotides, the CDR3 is TGTGCCAGCAGCCAGGCGAGTAGCTATGGCTACACCTTC.

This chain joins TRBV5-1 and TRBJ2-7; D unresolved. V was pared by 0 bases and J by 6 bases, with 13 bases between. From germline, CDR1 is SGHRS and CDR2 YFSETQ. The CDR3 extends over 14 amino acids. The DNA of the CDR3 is TGCGCCAGCAGCTTGGGAACATTAGGCGGCGAGCAGTACTTC. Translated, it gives CASSLGTLGGEQYF.

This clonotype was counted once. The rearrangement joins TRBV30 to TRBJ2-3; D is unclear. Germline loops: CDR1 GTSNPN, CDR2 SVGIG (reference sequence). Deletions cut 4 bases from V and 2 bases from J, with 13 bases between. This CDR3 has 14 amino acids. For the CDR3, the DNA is TGTGCCTGGATCCCCAAGATCACCACAGATACGCAGTATTTT. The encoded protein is CAWIPKITTDTQYF.

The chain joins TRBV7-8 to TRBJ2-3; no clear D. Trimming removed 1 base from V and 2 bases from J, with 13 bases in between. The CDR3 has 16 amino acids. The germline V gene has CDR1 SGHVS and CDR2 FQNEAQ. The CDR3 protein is CASSLVTVRVTDTQYF. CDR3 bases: TGTGCCAGCAGCTTAGTAACAGTGCGAGTCACAGATACGCAGTATTTT. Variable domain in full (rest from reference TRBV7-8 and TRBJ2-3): GAGVSQSPRYKVAKRGQDVALRCDPISGHVSLFWYQQALGQGPEFLTYFQNEAQLDKSGLPSDRFFAERPEGSVSTLKIQRTQQEDSAVYLCASSLVTVRVTDTQYFGPGTRLTVL.

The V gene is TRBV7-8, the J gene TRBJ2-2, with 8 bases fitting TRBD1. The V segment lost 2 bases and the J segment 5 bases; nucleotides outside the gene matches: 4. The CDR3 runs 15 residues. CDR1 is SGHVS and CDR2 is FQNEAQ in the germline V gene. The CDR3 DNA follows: TGTGCCAGCAGCTTATGGACAGGGAGGACCGGGGAGCTGTTTTTT. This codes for CASSLWTGRTGELFF.

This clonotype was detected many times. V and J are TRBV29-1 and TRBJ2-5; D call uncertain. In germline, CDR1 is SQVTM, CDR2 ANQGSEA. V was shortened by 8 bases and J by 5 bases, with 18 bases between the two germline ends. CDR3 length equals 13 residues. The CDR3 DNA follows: TGCAGCCTCTCCCTAAACATGCGGGAGACCCAGTACTTC. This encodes CSLSLNMRETQYF.

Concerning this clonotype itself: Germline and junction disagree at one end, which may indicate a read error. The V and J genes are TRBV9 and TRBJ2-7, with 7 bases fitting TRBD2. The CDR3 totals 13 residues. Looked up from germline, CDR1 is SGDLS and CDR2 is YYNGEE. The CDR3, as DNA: TGTGCCTGCAGTGGGGGGGGCTCCTACGAGCAGTACTTC. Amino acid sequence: CACSGGGSYEQYF.

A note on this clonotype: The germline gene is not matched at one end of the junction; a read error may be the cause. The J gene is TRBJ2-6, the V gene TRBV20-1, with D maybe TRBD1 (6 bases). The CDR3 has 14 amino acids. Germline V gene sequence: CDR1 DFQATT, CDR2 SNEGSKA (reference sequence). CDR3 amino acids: CSAPTGFGANVLIF. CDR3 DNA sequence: TGCAGTGCTCCTACAGGGTTTGGGGCCAACGTCCTGATTTTC.

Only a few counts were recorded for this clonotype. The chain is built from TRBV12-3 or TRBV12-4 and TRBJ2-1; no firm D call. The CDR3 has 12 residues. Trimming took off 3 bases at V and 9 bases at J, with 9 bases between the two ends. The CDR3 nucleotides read TGTGCCAGCAGTTTTACGGTAGTTGAGCAGTTCTTC. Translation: CASSFTVVEQFF.

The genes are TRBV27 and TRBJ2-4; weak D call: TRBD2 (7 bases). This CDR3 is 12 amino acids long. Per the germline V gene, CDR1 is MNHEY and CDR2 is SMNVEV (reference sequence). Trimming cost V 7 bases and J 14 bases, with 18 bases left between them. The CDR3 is CASKLQGGSEYF. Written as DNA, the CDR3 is TGTGCCAGCAAATTACAGGGAGGGTCGGAGTACTTC.

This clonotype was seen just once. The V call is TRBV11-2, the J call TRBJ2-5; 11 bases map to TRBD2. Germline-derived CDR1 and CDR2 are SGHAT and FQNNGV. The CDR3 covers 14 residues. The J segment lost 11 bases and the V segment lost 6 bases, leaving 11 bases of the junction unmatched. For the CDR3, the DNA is TGTGCCAGCAGACCATCGGGGACTAGCGGAAGGCAGTACTTC. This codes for CASRPSGTSGRQYF.